This T cell receptor beta chain was observed in a study of tumor-infiltrating lymphocytes in oesophageal squamous cell carcinoma. One entry per CDR3 protein results from TCRdb running MiXCR on the PCR reads. The sample yields about 12,000 distinct CDR3 sequences, 50% to 60% seen once. Germline CDR1 and CDR2: MDHEN and SYDVKM. CDR3 length: 13 amino acids. The chain combines TRBV28 with TRBJ2-6; D might be TRBD1 (5 bases). The J call could be wrong; TRBJ1-2 is a better fit for the DNA end. The TCR originated in a female donor with esophageal squamous cell carcinoma. Specimen: esophageal tumor tissue. CDR3 DNA sequence: TGTGCCATCCTGGCCAGGGATGTTTTGGGCTACACCTTC. Translated: CAILARDVLGYTF.